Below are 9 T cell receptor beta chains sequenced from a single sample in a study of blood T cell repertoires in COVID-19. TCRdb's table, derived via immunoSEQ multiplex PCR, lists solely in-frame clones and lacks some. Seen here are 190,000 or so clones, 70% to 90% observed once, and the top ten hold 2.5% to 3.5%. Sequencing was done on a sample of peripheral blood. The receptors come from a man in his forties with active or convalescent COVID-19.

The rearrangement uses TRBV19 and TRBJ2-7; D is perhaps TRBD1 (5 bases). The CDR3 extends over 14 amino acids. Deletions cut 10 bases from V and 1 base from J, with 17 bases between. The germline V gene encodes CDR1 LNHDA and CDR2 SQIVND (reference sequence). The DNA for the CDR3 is TGTGCCACCGCGCAGCAGGGTCGATCCTACGAGCAGTACTTC. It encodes CATAQQGRSYEQYF.

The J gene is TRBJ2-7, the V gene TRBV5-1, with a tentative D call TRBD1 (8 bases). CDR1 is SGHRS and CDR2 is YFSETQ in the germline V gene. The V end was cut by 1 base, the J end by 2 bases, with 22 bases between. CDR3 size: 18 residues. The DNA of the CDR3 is TGCGCCAGCAGCTTGTTAGGCTGGAGCGGGACAGGTACCTACGAGCAGTACTTC. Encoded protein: CASSLLGWSGTGTYEQYF.

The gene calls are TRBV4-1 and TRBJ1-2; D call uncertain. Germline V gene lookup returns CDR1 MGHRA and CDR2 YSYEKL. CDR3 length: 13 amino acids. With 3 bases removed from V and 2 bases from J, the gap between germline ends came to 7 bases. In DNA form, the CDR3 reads TGCGCCAGCAGCCATGCAGAAAACTATGGCTACACCTTC. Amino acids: CASSHAENYGYTF.

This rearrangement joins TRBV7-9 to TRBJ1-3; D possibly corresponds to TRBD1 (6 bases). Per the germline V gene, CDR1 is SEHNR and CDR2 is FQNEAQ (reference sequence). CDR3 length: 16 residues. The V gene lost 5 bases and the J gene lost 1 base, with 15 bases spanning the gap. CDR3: CASSLPTGPSGNTIYF. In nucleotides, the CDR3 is TGTGCCAGCAGCCTCCCAACAGGGCCTTCTGGAAACACCATATATTTT.

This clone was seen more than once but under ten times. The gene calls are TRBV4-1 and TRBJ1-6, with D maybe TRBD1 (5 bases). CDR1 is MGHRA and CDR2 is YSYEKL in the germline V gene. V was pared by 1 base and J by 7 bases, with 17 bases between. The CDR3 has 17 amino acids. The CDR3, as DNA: TGCGCCAGCAGCCAAGTCCCCGCTACGACAGTAAATTCACCCCTCCACTTT. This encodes CASSQVPATTVNSPLHF.

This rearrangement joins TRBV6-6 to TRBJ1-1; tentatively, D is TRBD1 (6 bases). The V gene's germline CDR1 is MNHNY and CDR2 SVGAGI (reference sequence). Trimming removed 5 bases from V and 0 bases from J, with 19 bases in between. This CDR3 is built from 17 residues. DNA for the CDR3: TGTGCCAGCAGTCCCGAGACAGGTCATCCCATGAACACTGAAGCTTTCTTT. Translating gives CASSPETGHPMNTEAFF.

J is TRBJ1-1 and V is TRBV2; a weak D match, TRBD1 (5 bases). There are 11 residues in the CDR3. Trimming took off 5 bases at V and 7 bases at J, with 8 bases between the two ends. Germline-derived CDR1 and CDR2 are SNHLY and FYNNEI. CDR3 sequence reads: CASSQGIEAFF. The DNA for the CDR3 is TGTGCCAGCAGTCAGGGTATTGAAGCTTTCTTT.

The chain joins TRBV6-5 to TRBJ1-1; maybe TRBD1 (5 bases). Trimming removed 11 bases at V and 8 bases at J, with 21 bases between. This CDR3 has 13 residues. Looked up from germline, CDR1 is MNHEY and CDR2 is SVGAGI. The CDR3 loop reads CAPRGAGSSEAFF. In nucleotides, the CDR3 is TGTGCCCCAAGGGGTGCTGGGTCCTCCGAAGCTTTCTTT.

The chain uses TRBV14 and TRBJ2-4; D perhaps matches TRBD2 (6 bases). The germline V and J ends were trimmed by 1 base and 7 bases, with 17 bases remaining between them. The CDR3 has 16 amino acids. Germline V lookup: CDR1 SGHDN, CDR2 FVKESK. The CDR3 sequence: CASSQGDLGVRNIQYF. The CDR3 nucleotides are TGTGCCAGCAGCCAAGGGGACTTGGGGGTGCGGAACATTCAGTACTTC.